This T cell receptor beta chain emerged from a study of cytomegalovirus exposure and HLA in healthy donors. The wider study: The same platform was used for the 110 or so validation repertoires as for the 666 first-cohort repertoires, as reported in a later analysis.

V shed 5 bases, J shed 5 bases, and the junction held 9 bases outside the gene matches. The CDR3 length is 16 residues. From germline, CDR1 is ENHRY and CDR2 SYGVKD. As regards this clone: Its antigen is not known.

Measured with immunoSEQ multiplex PCR; TCRdb has only the in-frame clones, and not every one. Of about 62,000 clones detected, 85% to 95% appear once; the ten largest clones hold around 7%. Study observations and caveats: Clusters of TCRs from the first cohort tended to co-occur in the roughly 120 validation repertoires (as a later analysis found). Listed as cytomegalovirus-associated were more than 150 TCR beta chains. Cytomegalovirus status was reportedly diagnosed by the classifier with high specificity and sensitivity.

The chain has TRBV10-3 and TRBJ2-1, with 10 bases aligning to TRBD2. Sample: PBMCs. This receptor was taken from a woman aged 18-35 years in good health and CMV-seropositive. The chain's CDR3 is CAISPERGGPHNEQFF. The CDR3 DNA is TGTGCCATCAGTCCTGAGCGGGGGGGCCCCCACAATGAGCAGTTCTTC.